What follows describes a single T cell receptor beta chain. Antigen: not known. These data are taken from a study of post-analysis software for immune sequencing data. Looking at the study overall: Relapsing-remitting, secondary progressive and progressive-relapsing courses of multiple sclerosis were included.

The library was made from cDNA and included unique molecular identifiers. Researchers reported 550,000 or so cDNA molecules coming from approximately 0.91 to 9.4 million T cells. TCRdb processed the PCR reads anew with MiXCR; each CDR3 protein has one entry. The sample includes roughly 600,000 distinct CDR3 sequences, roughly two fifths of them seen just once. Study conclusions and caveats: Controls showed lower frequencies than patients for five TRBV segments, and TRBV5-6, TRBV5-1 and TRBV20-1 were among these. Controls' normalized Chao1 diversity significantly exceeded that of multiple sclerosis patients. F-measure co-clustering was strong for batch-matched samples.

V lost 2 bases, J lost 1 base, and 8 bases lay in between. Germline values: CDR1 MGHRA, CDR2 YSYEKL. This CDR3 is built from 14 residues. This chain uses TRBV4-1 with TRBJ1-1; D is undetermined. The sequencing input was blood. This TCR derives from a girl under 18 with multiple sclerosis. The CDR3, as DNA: TGCGCCAGCAGCCAACTCCGGGGGAACACTGAAGCTTTCTTT. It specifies CASSQLRGNTEAFF.